This T cell receptor (beta chain) was sequenced for a study of OX40 agonist ivuxolimab in advanced cancers. Study information: Participants, 75% to 90% male, averaged roughly 55 years of age, ranging from about 23 to 79. Prior therapy, whether anti-PD-1, anti-PD-L1 or anti-CTLA-4, was allowed, and about 39% had some. The study reported partial responses in three patients: one hepatocellular carcinoma, two cutaneous melanoma.

Study outcomes and limitations: The study observed clonal expansion of CD4+ and CD8+ blood T cells by week 6 at 0.1 to 3.0 mg/kg.

The CDR3 loop spans 13 amino acids. The V gene's germline CDR1 is SGHRS and CDR2 YFSETQ. Trimming cost V 9 bases and J 6 bases; bases outside gene matches: 8. On this clone itself: As yet, its antigen is unknown.

Profiled with immunoSEQ multiplex PCR; TCRdb holds only in-frame clones, not every one. The sample has roughly 59,000 clones, 80% to 95% seen once. This specimen was CD4+ or CD8+ T cells sorted from blood, taken in a trial of the OX40 agonist ivuxolimab. This rearrangement joins TRBV5-1 to TRBJ2-1, with 8 bases identical to TRBD1. The clonotype originates from an adult with an advanced solid tumor such as melanoma, head and neck, liver or kidney cancer. CDR3 nucleotides: TGCGCCATTTCGACAGGGGCTGGCAATGAGCAGTTCTTC. Protein sequence: CAISTGAGNEQFF.